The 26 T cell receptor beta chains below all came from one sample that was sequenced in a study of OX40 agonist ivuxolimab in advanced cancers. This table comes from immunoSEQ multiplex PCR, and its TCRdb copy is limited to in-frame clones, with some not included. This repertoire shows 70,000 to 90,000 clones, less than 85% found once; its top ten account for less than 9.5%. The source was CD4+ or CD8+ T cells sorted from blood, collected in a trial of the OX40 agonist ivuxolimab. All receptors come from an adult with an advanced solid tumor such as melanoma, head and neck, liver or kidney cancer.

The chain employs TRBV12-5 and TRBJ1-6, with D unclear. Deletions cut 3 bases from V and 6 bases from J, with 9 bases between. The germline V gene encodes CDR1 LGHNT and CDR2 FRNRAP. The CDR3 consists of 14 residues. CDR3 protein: CASGFSGLNSPLHF. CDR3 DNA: TGTGCTAGTGGTTTCTCGGGTCTTAATTCACCCCTCCACTTT.

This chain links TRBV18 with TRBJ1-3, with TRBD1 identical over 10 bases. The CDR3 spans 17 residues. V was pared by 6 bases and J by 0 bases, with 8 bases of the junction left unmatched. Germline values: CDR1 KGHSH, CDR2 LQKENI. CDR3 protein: CASSPGQGILSGNTIYF. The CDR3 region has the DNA TGTGCCAGCTCGCCGGGACAGGGGATCCTCTCTGGAAACACCATATATTTT.

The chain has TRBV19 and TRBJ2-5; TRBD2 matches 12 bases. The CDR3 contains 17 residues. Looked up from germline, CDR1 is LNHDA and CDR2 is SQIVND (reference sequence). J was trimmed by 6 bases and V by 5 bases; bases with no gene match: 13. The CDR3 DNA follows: TGTGCCAGTAGTCCCAGCCTAGCGGGAGGGCCTCTTCAGACCCAGTACTTC. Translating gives CASSPSLAGGPLQTQYF.

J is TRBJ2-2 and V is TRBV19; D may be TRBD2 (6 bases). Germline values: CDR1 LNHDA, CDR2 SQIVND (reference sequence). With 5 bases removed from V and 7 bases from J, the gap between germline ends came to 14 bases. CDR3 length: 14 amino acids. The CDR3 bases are TGTGCCAGTAGTCTACAGACTAGTATCGGGGAGCTGTTTTTT. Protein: CASSLQTSIGELFF.

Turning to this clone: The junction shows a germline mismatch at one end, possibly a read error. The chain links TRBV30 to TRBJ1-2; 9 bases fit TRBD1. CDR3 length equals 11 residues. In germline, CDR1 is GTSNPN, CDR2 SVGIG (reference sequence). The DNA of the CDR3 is TGTGCCTGGATTACAGGGGGCGCATCCCATTTC. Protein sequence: CAWITGGASHF.

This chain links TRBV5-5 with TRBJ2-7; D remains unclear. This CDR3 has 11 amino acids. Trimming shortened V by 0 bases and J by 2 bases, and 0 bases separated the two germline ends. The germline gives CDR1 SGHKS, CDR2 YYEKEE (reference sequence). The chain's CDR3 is CASSLAYEQYF. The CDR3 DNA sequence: TGTGCCAGCAGCTTGGCCTACGAGCAGTACTTC.

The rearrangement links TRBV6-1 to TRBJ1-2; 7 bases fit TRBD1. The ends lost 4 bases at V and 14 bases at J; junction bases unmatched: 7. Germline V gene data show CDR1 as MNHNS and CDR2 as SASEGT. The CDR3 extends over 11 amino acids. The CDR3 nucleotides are TGTGCCAGCAGTGGACAGGGTCCTAGGACCTTC. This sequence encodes CASSGQGPRTF.

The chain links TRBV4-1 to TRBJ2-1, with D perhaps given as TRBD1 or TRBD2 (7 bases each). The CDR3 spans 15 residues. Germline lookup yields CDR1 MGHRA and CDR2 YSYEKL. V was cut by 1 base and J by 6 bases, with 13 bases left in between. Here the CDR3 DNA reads TGCGCCAGCAGCCAAGCAGGGGGGGGAATCAATGAGCAGTTCTTC. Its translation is CASSQAGGGINEQFF.

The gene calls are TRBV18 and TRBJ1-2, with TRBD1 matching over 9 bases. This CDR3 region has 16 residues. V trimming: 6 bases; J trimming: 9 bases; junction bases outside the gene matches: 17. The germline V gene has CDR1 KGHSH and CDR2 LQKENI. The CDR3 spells CASSVGDRALHTRYTF. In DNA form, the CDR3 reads TGTGCCAGCTCTGTGGGGGACAGGGCTCTCCATACCCGCTACACCTTC.

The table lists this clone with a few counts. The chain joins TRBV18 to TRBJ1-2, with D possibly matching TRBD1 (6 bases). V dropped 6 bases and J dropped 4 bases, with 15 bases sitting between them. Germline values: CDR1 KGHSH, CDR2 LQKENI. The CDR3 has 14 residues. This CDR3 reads CASSQGRGLYGYTF. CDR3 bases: TGTGCCAGCTCCCAAGGTCGGGGGCTCTATGGCTACACCTTC.

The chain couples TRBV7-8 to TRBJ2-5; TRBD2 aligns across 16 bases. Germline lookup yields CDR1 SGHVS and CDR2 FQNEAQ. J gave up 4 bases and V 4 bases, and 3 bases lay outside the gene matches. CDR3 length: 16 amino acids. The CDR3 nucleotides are TGTGCCAGCAGCTGGGGACTAGCGGGGGGGCTAGAGACCCAGTACTTC. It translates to CASSWGLAGGLETQYF. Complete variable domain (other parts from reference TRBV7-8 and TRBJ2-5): GAGVSQSPRYKVAKRGQDVALRCDPISGHVSLFWYQQALGQGPEFLTYFQNEAQLDKSGLPSDRFFAERPEGSVSTLKIQRTQQEDSAVYLCASSWGLAGGLETQYFGPGTRLLVL.

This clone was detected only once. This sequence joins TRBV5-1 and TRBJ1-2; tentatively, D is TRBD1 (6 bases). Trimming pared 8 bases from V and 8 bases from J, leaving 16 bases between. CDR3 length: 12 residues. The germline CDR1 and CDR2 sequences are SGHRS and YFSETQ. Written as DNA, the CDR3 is TGCGCCAGAGGGTGGGGGCCGAGGGGCTACACCTTC. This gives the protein CARGWGPRGYTF.

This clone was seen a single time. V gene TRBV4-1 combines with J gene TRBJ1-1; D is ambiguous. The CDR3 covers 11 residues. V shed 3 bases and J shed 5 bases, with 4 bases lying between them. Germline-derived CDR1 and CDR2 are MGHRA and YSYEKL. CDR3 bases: TGCGCCAGCAGCCAGGCGACTGAAGCTTTCTTT. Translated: CASSQATEAFF.

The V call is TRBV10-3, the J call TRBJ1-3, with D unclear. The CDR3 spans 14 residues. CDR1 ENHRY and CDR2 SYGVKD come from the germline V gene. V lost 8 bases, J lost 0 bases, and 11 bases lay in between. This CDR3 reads CAISEGRSGNTIYF. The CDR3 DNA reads TGTGCCATCTCAGAGGGCCGCTCTGGAAACACCATATATTTT.

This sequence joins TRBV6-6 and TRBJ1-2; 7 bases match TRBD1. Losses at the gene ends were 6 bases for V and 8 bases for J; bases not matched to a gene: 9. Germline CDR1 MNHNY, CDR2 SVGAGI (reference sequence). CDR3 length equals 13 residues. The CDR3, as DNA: TGTGCCAGCAGCCTAACCAGGGGGGGCGGCTACACCTTC. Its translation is CASSLTRGGGYTF.

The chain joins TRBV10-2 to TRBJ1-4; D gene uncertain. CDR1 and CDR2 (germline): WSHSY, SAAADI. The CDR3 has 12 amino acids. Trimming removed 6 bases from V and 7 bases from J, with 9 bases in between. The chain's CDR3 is CASRFGGEKLFF. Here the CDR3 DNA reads TGCGCCAGCAGATTTGGAGGTGAAAAACTGTTTTTT.

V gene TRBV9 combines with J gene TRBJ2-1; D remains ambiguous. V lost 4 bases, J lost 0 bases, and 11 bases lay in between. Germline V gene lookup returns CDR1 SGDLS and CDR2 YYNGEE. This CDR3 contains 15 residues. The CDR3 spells CASSPWTSSYNEQFF. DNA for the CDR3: TGTGCCAGCAGCCCCTGGACGAGCTCCTACAATGAGCAGTTCTTC.

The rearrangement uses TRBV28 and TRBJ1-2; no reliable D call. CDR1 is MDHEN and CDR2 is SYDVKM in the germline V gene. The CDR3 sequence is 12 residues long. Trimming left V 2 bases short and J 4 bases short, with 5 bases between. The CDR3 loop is CASSLARYGYTF. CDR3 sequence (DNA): TGTGCCAGCAGTTTAGCCCGCTATGGCTACACCTTC.

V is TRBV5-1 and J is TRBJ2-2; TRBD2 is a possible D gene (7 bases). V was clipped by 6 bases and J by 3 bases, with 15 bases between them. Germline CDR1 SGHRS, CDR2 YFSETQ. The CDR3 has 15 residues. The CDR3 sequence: CASKRAGADTGELFF. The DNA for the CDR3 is TGCGCCAGCAAGAGGGCGGGGGCGGACACCGGGGAGCTGTTTTTT.

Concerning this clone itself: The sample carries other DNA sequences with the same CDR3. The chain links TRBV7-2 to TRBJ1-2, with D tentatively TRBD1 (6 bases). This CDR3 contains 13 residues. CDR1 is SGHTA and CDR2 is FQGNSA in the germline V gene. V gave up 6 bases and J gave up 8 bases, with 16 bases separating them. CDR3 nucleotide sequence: TGTGCCAGCAGTCCTGACAGGACCTACGGCTACACCTTC. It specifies CASSPDRTYGYTF. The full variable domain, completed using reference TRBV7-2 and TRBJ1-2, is GAGVSQSPSNKVTEKGKDVELRCDPISGHTALYWYRQSLGQGLEFLIYFQGNSAPDKSGLPSDRFSAERTGGSVSTLTIQRTQQEDSAVYLCASSPDRTYGYTFGSGTRLTVV.

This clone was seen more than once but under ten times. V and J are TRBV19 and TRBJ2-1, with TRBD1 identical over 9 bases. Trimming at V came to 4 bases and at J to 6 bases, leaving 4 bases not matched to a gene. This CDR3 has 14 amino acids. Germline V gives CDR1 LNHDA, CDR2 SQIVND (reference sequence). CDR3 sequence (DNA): TGTGCCAGTAGTACCCCGACAGGGGGCAATGAGCAGTTCTTC. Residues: CASSTPTGGNEQFF. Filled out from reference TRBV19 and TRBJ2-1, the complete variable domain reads DGGITQSPKYLFRKEGQNVTLSCEQNLNHDAMYWYRQDPGQGLRLIYYSQIVNDFQKGDIAEGYSVSREKKESFPLTVTSAQKNPTAFYLCASSTPTGGNEQFFGPGTRLTVL.

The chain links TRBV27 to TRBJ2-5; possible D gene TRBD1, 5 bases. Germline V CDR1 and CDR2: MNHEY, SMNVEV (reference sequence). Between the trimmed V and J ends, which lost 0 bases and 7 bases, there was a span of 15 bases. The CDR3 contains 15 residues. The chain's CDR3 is CASSLSYQGLRTQYF. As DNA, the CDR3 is TGTGCCAGCAGTTTATCGTACCAGGGTCTGAGGACCCAGTACTTC.

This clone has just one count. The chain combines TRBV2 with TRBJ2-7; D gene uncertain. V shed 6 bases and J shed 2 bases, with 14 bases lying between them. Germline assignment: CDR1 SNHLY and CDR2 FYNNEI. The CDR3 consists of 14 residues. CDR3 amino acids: CASSPGHITYEQYF. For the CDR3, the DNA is TGTGCCAGCAGCCCCGGGCATATTACCTACGAGCAGTACTTC.

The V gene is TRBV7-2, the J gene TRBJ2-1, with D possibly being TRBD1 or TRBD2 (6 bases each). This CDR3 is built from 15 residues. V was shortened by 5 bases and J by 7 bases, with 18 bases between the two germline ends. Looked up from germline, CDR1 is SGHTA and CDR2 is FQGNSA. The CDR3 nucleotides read TGTGCCAGCAGCGAAGGAGGGGGGCTAAGGAATGAGCAGTTCTTC. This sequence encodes CASSEGGGLRNEQFF.

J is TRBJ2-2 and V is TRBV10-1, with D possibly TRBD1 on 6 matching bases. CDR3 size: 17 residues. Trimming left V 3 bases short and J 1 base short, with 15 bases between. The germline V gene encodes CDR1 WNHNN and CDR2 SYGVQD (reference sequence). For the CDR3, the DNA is TGCGCCAGCAGTGAAGTCCGATTAGGGGGGAACACCGGGGAGCTGTTTTTT. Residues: CASSEVRLGGNTGELFF.

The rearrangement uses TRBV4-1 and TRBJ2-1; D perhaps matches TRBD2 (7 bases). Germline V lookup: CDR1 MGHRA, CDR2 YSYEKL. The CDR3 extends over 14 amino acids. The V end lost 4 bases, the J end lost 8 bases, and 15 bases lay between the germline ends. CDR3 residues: CASSRGGRDDEQFF. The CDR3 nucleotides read TGCGCCAGCAGCCGGGGGGGCAGGGACGATGAGCAGTTCTTC.